This TCR beta chain was captured by sequencing in a study of blood T cells in healthy people across ages. Across the whole study: Template switching caught about one barcoded beta molecule for each two T cells.

Study findings and constraints: Naive and antigen-experienced cells could not be conclusively compared, given unsorted PBMCs.

This clonotype was counted a few times. Its antigen is undetermined. Germline trimming cut 5 bases from V and 6 bases from J; bases unmatched to any gene: 8. CDR1 and CDR2 from the germline V gene are SGHAT and FQNNGV. This CDR3 has 15 amino acids. A second about 7 to 11 cycle PCR used barcoded and J-beta primers. TCRdb ran MiXCR on the 5' RACE reads and lists one entry per CDR3 protein. The sample lists 1 million to 1.2 million distinct CDR3 sequences, roughly two fifths occurring once. Drawn from each donor were 8.5 to 10 milliliters of peripheral blood. Extraction of total RNA produced a minimum of 5 micrograms from each sample.

This sequence joins TRBV11-2 and TRBJ2-1, with 9 bases aligning to TRBD1. This receptor was obtained from a man between 18 and 35 years old in good health. Sequencing was performed on blood. For the CDR3, the DNA is TGTGCCAGCAGCCCAGCCCGGACAGGGGCCAATGAGCAGTTCTTC. Translating it yields CASSPARTGANEQFF.